This TCR beta chain was observed in a study of blood T cell repertoires in COVID-19. Study in general: Sample material is recorded as cDNA or gDNA derived from T cells, B-cell-depleted T cells, or PBMCs.

Generated by immunoSEQ multiplex PCR, the TCRdb table keeps only in-frame clones and is missing some. The sample carries approximately 70,000 clones, approximately 84% recorded once. CDR1 is MNHEY, CDR2 SVGAGI, per germline. Trimming left V 4 bases short and J 0 bases short, with 9 bases between. This CDR3 comprises 14 residues. The sequenced sample was peripheral blood. This sequence originates from a man between 65 and 85 years old with active or convalescent COVID-19. The genes are TRBV6-5 and TRBJ1-1, with D possibly matching TRBD1 (6 bases). CDR3 nucleotide sequence: TGTGCCAGCAGTTTTGGACAGATGAACACTGAAGCTTTCTTT. Residues: CASSFGQMNTEAFF.